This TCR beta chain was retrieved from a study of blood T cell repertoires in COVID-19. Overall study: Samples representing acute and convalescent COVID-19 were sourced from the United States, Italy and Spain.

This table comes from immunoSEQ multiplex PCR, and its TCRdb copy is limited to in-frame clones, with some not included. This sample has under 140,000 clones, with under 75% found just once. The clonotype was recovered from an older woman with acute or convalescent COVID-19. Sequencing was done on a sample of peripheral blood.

The CDR3 DNA follows: TGTGCCAGAAGCTCAAATGAGACAGGGACGGGGCAGCCCCAGCATTTT. Amino acids: CARSSNETGTGQPQHF. The V and J genes are TRBV5-3 and TRBJ1-5, with TRBD1 matching over 7 bases. TRBV5-3 is reported as an ORF; its role is uncertain. This CDR3 region has 16 residues. After removal of 3 bases from V and 7 bases from J, the junction contained 13 bases not matched to a gene.